The clone carrying this TCR beta chain has more than one count but fewer than ten. Its antigen is unidentified. In making diagnoses, clinical symptoms, serum thyroxine and TRAb, thyroid ultrasound and orbital computed tomography were all used. It was RNA transcripts that yielded the amplified TCR beta CDR3 regions. A first-round RT-PCR of the TCR CDR3 used the HTBI primer set. One entry per CDR3 protein, called by TCRdb with MiXCR from the multiplex PCR reads. The sample consists of about 300,000 distinct CDR3 sequences, roughly 19% of them appearing once. These data come from a study of T cells in Graves' hyperthyroidism and ophthalmopathy. Across the study: Before any treatment, at initial diagnosis, peripheral blood was collected. Findings and limits, study-wide: Expanded thyroid clonotypes (above 0.001) were mostly also found in blood.

V was shortened by 5 bases and J by 4 bases, with 12 bases between the two germline ends. CDR1 is SEHNR, CDR2 FQNEAQ, per germline (reference sequence). The CDR3 loop spans 15 amino acids. This chain links TRBV7-9 with TRBJ2-6; no clear D gene. This receptor was taken from a man aged 45-65 years with Graves' ophthalmopathy. Sequencing was performed on blood. CDR3 protein: CASSPRDLGANVLTF. CDR3 DNA: TGTGCCAGCAGCCCTCGTGATCTAGGGGCCAACGTCCTGACTTTC.